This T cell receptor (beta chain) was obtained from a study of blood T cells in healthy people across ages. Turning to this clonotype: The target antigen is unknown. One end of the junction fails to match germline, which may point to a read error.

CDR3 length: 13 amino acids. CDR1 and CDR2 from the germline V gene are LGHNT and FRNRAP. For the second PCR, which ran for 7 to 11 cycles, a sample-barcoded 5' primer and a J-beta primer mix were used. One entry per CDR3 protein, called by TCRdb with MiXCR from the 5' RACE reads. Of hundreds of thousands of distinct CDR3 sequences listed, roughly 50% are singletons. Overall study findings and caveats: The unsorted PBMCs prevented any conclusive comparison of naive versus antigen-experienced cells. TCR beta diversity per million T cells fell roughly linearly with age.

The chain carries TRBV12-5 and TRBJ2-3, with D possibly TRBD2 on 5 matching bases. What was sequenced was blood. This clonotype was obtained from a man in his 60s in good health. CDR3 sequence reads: CTSGLGVRDTQYF. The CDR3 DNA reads TGTACTAGTGGTTTGGGTGTTCGAGATACGCAGTATTTT.